Presented here are 25 T cell receptor beta chains from one specimen sequenced in a study of blood T cell repertoires in COVID-19. The method was immunoSEQ multiplex PCR; TCRdb's version includes in-frame clones alone and lacks a portion of them. The top ten hold around 4% of the sample, which has about 160,000 clones, over 80% seen once. Sequenced input: peripheral blood. The receptors here all came from a woman between 55 and 75 years old who had recovered from COVID-19.

V and J are TRBV6-6 and TRBJ2-7; D is unclear. Trimming cost V 5 bases and J 2 bases, with 25 bases left between them. The CDR3 covers 18 residues. Germline lookup yields CDR1 MNHNY and CDR2 SVGAGI (reference sequence). The CDR3 nucleotides are TGTGCCAGCAGTCCGACTCAGCGTTTATTCATGGCAGCCTACGAGCAGTACTTC. Amino acid sequence: CASSPTQRLFMAAYEQYF.

The chain carries TRBV7-6 and TRBJ1-6; the D gene is possibly TRBD1 (6 bases). V was pared by 0 bases and J by 10 bases, with 13 bases between. The CDR3 totals 15 residues. Germline V gives CDR1 SGHVS, CDR2 FNYEAQ. The DNA for the CDR3 is TGTGCCAGCAGCTTAGCGCTCGCAGGGACATCACCCCTCCACTTT. This codes for CASSLALAGTSPLHF. Using reference TRBV7-6 and TRBJ1-6 for the parts outside the CDR3, the full variable domain is GAGVSQSPRYKVTKRGQDVALRCDPISGHVSLYWYRQALGQGPEFLTYFNYEAQQDKSGLPNDRFSAERPEGSISTLTIQRTEQRDSAMYRCASSLALAGTSPLHFGNGTRLTVT.

The chain uses TRBV28 and TRBJ2-3; 9 bases are shared with TRBD2. Germline V gives CDR1 MDHEN, CDR2 SYDVKM. V lost 2 bases to trimming and J lost 4 bases; unmatched junction nucleotides: 4. This CDR3 contains 15 residues. CDR3 sequence: CASSLGLAGSDTQYF. The CDR3 DNA reads as TGTGCCAGCAGTTTAGGTCTAGCGGGGTCAGATACGCAGTATTTT.

The chain joins TRBV29-1 to TRBJ1-1; TRBD1 agrees at 7 bases. V was clipped by 1 base and J by 1 base; unmatched bases: 3. The CDR3 spans 14 residues. Germline V lookup: CDR1 SQVTM, CDR2 ANQGSEA. The CDR3 DNA follows: TGCAGCGTTGAAGGGGGACAGACGAACACTGAAGCTTTCTTT. It encodes CSVEGGQTNTEAFF. Filled out from reference TRBV29-1 and TRBJ1-1, the complete variable domain reads SAVISQKPSRDICQRGTSLTIQCQVDSQVTMMFWYRQQPGQSLTLIATANQGSEATYESGFVIDKFPISRPNLTFSTLTVSNMSPEDSSIYLCSVEGGQTNTEAFFGQGTRLTVV.

This chain connects TRBV2 to TRBJ1-2; no reliable D call. Germline V gene data show CDR1 as SNHLY and CDR2 as FYNNEI. The CDR3 extends over 13 amino acids. Trimming removed 1 base at V and 7 bases at J, with 10 bases between. As DNA, the CDR3 is TGTGCCAGCAGTGAAGGTTTCGGTTTTGGCTACACCTTC. This codes for CASSEGFGFGYTF. The full variable domain, rest sourced from reference TRBV2 and TRBJ1-2, is EPEVTQTPSHQVTQMGQEVILRCVPISNHLYFYWYRQILGQKVEFLVSFYNNEISEKSEIFDDQFSVERPDGSNFTLKIRSTKLEDSAMYFCASSEGFGFGYTFGSGTRLTVV.

This rearrangement joins TRBV28 to TRBJ2-2; TRBD2 matches at 8 bases. The CDR3 consists of 15 residues. The germline CDR1 and CDR2 sequences are MDHEN and SYDVKM. The trim removed 5 bases at V and 0 bases at J, leaving 2 bases unmatched. The CDR3 nucleotides read TGTGCCAGCAGTCCCGGGGGGGCGAACACCGGGGAGCTGTTTTTT. It is translated as CASSPGGANTGELFF.

The table lists this clone with a few counts. The chain joins TRBV4-3 to TRBJ2-5, with D possibly being TRBD2 (6 bases). This CDR3 has 14 residues. CDR1 is LGHNA, CDR2 YSLEER, per germline. The V end lost 3 bases, the J end lost 2 bases, and 10 bases lay between the germline ends. In DNA, the CDR3 is TGCGCCAGCAGCCAGGAGGGACGGCAAGAGACCCAGTACTTC. It translates to CASSQEGRQETQYF.

The chain joins TRBV5-1 to TRBJ1-1; D is undetermined. The CDR3 consists of 15 residues. The germline V and J ends were trimmed by 0 bases and 6 bases, with 15 bases remaining between them. Germline V gene sequence: CDR1 SGHRS, CDR2 YFSETQ. CDR3 sequence reads: CASSLAGGSVAEAFF. For the CDR3, the DNA is TGCGCCAGCAGCTTGGCCGGAGGGAGTGTCGCTGAAGCTTTCTTT.

The gene calls are TRBV19 and TRBJ1-3, with D maybe TRBD1 (5 bases). This CDR3 is built from 14 residues. V lost 5 bases and J lost 3, with 11 bases in between. The germline CDR1 and CDR2 sequences are LNHDA and SQIVND (reference sequence). CDR3: CASSSLQGGNTIYF. The CDR3 region has the DNA TGTGCCAGTAGTTCACTCCAGGGTGGAAACACCATATATTTT.

The CDR3 region has the DNA TGTGCCAGCAGCCAAGGGGAAATGGGACTACCTAGCACAGATACGCAGTATTTT. Encoded protein: CASSQGEMGLPSTDTQYF. V usage is TRBV4-2 and J usage is TRBJ2-3, with 7 bases matching TRBD2. V shed 1 base, J shed 0 bases, and the junction held 10 bases outside the gene matches. Germline V gene sequence: CDR1 LGHNA, CDR2 YNFKEQ. This CDR3 is 18 amino acids long.

The V call is TRBV7-5, the J call TRBJ1-4; TRBD1, the table's D call, lacks a check against the DNA. TRBV7-5 is a recognized pseudogene. The CDR3 is made up of 16 amino acids. In DNA form, the CDR3 reads TGTGCCAGAAGCTTATTGCGGGACAGTAATTATGAAAAACTGTTTTTT. Its translation: CARSLLRDSNYEKLFF.

This sequence joins TRBV3-1 (or the pseudogene TRBV3-2) and TRBJ1-1, with TRBD1 matching over 7 bases. There are 16 residues in the CDR3. Germline CDR1 is LGHDT and CDR2 is YNNKEL (reference sequence). J gave up 5 bases and V 4 bases, and 13 bases lay outside the gene matches. The CDR3 is CASSRGQVRLATEAFF. CDR3 in DNA: TGTGCCAGCAGCCGAGGACAGGTCAGGTTAGCGACTGAAGCTTTCTTT.

The V gene is TRBV7-3, the J gene TRBJ1-1, with D possibly being TRBD1 (5 bases). In germline, CDR1 is SGHTA, CDR2 FQGTGA. The CDR3 spans 11 residues. V was cut by 5 bases and J by 10 bases, with 11 bases left in between. The CDR3 DNA sequence: TGTGCCAGCAGCCTGGGGGGTATAGCTTTCTTT. Residues: CASSLGGIAFF.

This sequence joins TRBV29-1 and TRBJ2-7; 10 bases agree with TRBD1. CDR1 and CDR2 (germline): SQVTM, ANQGSEA. The CDR3 contains 16 residues. The ends lost 6 bases at V and 0 bases at J; junction bases unmatched: 11. CDR3 sequence reads: CSVSGTGDLGSYEQYF. In DNA, the CDR3 is TGCAGCGTCTCCGGGACAGGGGATCTTGGCTCCTACGAGCAGTACTTC.

The rearrangement joins TRBV6-4 to TRBJ1-1; D is perhaps TRBD1 (6 bases). There are 13 residues in the CDR3. V gave up 6 bases and J gave up 4 bases, with 12 bases separating them. Germline CDR1 is MRHNA and CDR2 is SNTAGT. CDR3: CASRPTGPTEAFF. DNA of the CDR3: TGTGCCAGCAGGCCTACAGGGCCCACTGAAGCTTTCTTT.

The rearrangement links TRBV28 to TRBJ2-7; D not resolved. V was pared by 2 bases and J by 3 bases, with 8 bases between. The CDR3 has 13 amino acids. Germline CDR1 is MDHEN and CDR2 is SYDVKM. As DNA, the CDR3 is TGTGCCAGCAGTTTACGCCCGGGCTACGAGCAGTACTTC. This encodes CASSLRPGYEQYF.

The chain couples TRBV6-5 to TRBJ2-1; 7 positions agree with TRBD2. In germline, CDR1 is MNHEY, CDR2 SVGAGI. The CDR3 sequence is 15 residues long. Trimming took 2 bases from V and 0 from J; bases not matched to a gene: 1. The CDR3 bases are TGTGCCAGCAGTTACGGGAGGGCCTCCTACAATGAGCAGTTCTTC. It specifies CASSYGRASYNEQFF.

The chain combines TRBV27 with TRBJ1-2, with 9 bases lining up with TRBD1. With V trimmed by 3 bases and J by 8 bases, 16 bases remained unmatched. Germline-derived CDR1 and CDR2 are MNHEY and SMNVEV (reference sequence). The CDR3 spans 17 residues. This CDR3 is CASSLTGDRVGIRGYTF. CDR3 coding DNA: TGTGCCAGCAGTTTGACGGGGGACAGGGTAGGAATAAGGGGCTACACCTTC.

This chain links TRBV29-1 with TRBJ2-5; 8 bases are shared with TRBD2. Trimming at V came to 7 bases and at J to 5 bases, leaving 15 bases not matched to a gene. The CDR3 consists of 15 residues. Per germline, CDR1 SQVTM and CDR2 ANQGSEA. This chain's CDR3 is CSAALSQTGGETQYF. CDR3 DNA sequence: TGCAGCGCCGCCCTATCGCAAACGGGGGGGGAGACCCAGTACTTC.

The chain employs TRBV28 and TRBJ1-2, with a tentative D call TRBD1 (5 bases). Germline assignment: CDR1 MDHEN and CDR2 SYDVKM. Trimming cost V 6 bases and J 4 bases, with 9 bases left between them. The CDR3 totals 12 residues. This CDR3 reads CASSDSFYGYTF. CDR3 nucleotide sequence: TGTGCCAGCAGCGACAGCTTCTATGGCTACACCTTC.

CDR3 protein: CASGGALGNEKLFF. The CDR3 DNA reads TGCGCCAGCGGGGGGGCGCTTGGTAATGAAAAACTGTTTTTT. The V and J genes are TRBV10-2 and TRBJ1-4, with D tentatively TRBD1 (6 bases). CDR3 length: 14 amino acids. Germline V gives CDR1 WSHSY, CDR2 SAAADI. V was pared by 8 bases and J by 4 bases, with 14 bases between.

This clone has just one count. The rearrangement joins TRBV21-1 to TRBJ2-7; TRBD1 was called by the table and not checked on the DNA. TRBV21-1 is flagged as a pseudogene. The CDR3 extends over 16 amino acids. The CDR3 nucleotides read TGTGCCAGCAGCAATACTACAGGGTTCCCCTCCTACGAGCAGTACTTC. This sequence encodes CASSNTTGFPSYEQYF.

The chain has TRBV24-1 and TRBJ2-5; TRBD2 matches at 10 bases. Germline CDR1 reads KGHDR; CDR2 reads SFDVKD. The CDR3 has 19 amino acids. The junction had 19 bases not matched to a gene; V was cut back by 5 bases and J by 5 bases. The CDR3 is CATSVGASGGFGSRETQYF. As DNA, the CDR3 is TGTGCCACCAGTGTTGGGGCTAGCGGGGGATTTGGTAGTCGGGAGACCCAGTACTTC.

V and J are TRBV24-1 and TRBJ2-4; D remains unclear. Germline V CDR1 and CDR2: KGHDR, SFDVKD. This CDR3 is 11 amino acids long. The V end lost 5 bases, the J end lost 5 bases, and 3 bases lay between the germline ends. CDR3 loop: CATSVENIQYF. CDR3 coding DNA: TGTGCCACCAGTGTCGAAAACATTCAGTACTTC.

This clone was picked up a small number of times. The J gene is TRBJ1-2, the V gene TRBV2; no firm D call. The CDR3 spans 14 residues. Germline CDR1 and CDR2: SNHLY and FYNNEI. The ends were cut back, 0 bases at V and 3 bases at J, with 8 bases in the middle. The CDR3 DNA follows: TGTGCCAGCAGTGAAGCGCCACAGTACTATGGCTACACCTTC. Protein: CASSEAPQYYGYTF.